The 30 T cell receptor beta chains in this list originate from one sample, sequenced in a study of patients and donors after allogeneic stem cell transplantation. Via MiXCR, TCRdb re-called the RT-PCR reads, giving one row per CDR3 protein. The sample has 920,000 or so distinct CDR3 sequences, roughly 18% seen once. Material: blood, either unsorted or a sorted T cell fraction (not recorded which). The receptors originated from a human donor who was either an allogeneic HSCT recipient or a stem cell or donor lymphocyte infusion donor (not recorded which). It is not recorded whose cells these are; they may come from a transplant donor.

On this clonotype: This likely comes from a read error, as the CDR3 has no conserved phenylalanine or tryptophan at its end. It is unclear where the CDR3 begins or ends on the DNA, so no DNA is shown, and the CDR3 is as TCRdb lists it. This rearrangement joins TRBV5-6 to TRBJ2-1; the table gives TRBD2 as D, unverified against the DNA. Per the germline V gene, CDR1 is SGHDT and CDR2 is YYEEEE. The CDR3 region is 12 residues in length, termini included. CDR3 loop: CASSLAGRAPSP.

This chain links TRBV4-1 with TRBJ1-5, with D uncertain. CDR1 and CDR2 (germline): MGHRA, YSYEKL. The V end lost 1 base, the J end lost 3 bases, and 10 bases lay between the germline ends. This CDR3 contains 15 residues. The CDR3 DNA is TGCGCCAGCAGCCAAGGGGCCCAGTCCAATCAGCCCCAGCATTTT. Amino acid sequence: CASSQGAQSNQPQHF.

Only a few counts were recorded for this clonotype. The V call is TRBV6-6, the J call TRBJ2-1; D ambiguous. From germline, CDR1 is MNHNY and CDR2 SVGAGI (reference sequence). Deletions cut 7 bases from V and 8 bases from J, with 15 bases between. This CDR3 has 13 amino acids. Written as DNA, the CDR3 is TGTGCCAGCACCCGTAAGTCGGCGGATGAGCAGTTCTTC. This translates into CASTRKSADEQFF.

Here the CDR3 reads CASSYEPGQGAEAFF. The CDR3 bases are TGTGCCAGCAGCTACGAACCGGGACAGGGTGCTGAAGCTTTCTTT. The chain combines TRBV2 with TRBJ1-1, with 9 bases aligning to TRBD1. Per the germline V gene, CDR1 is SNHLY and CDR2 is FYNNEI. The CDR3 is made up of 15 amino acids. V was clipped by 6 bases and J by 6 bases; unmatched bases: 11.

This clonotype showed up just once. The chain links TRBV10-3 to TRBJ2-3; D is perhaps TRBD1 or TRBD2 (5 bases each). CDR1 ENHRY and CDR2 SYGVKD come from the germline V gene. The CDR3 runs to 15 residues. Trimming stripped 5 bases from V and 4 bases from J, with 16 bases between. The CDR3 DNA follows: TGTGCCATCAGTCGGGACGCAGGACGGGCAGATACGCAGTATTTT. Translated, it gives CAISRDAGRADTQYF.

V usage is TRBV20-1 and J usage is TRBJ2-1; TRBD1 is a possible D gene (5 bases). The length of the CDR3 is 14 residues. CDR1 and CDR2 from the germline V gene are DFQATT and SNEGSKA (reference sequence). V was pared by 3 bases and J by 0 bases, with 9 bases between. The CDR3 DNA is TGCAGTGCTAGGGACAAGAGCTCCTACAATGAGCAGTTCTTC. This encodes CSARDKSSYNEQFF.

The DNA of the CDR3 is TGTGCCAGCAGTCGCTTTGGGGATCAGTGGACAGATACGCAGTATTTT. Protein sequence: CASSRFGDQWTDTQYF. The rearrangement uses TRBV6-1 and TRBJ2-3; D not resolved. Germline lookup yields CDR1 MNHNS and CDR2 SASEGT. The ends were cut back, 5 bases at V and 3 bases at J, with 18 bases in the middle. The CDR3 has 16 residues.

The chain carries TRBV7-2 and TRBJ1-5, with D hard to call. The germline V gene encodes CDR1 SGHTA and CDR2 FQGNSA. CDR3 length equals 16 residues. The V end lost 2 bases, the J end lost 7 bases, and 18 bases lay between the germline ends. This CDR3 reads CASSLNGVPGVQPQHF. In DNA, the CDR3 is TGTGCCAGCAGCTTAAACGGGGTTCCCGGGGTGCAGCCCCAGCATTTT.

J is TRBJ2-7 and V is TRBV20-1, with 7 bases aligning to TRBD2. The CDR3 is 16 amino acids. The trim removed 3 bases at V and 1 base at J, leaving 12 bases unmatched. Germline assignment: CDR1 DFQATT and CDR2 SNEGSKA (reference sequence). CDR3 nucleotides: TGCAGTGCTAGTGCGCCATGGGCGGGAGTTTCCTACGAGCAGTACTTC. Translated: CSASAPWAGVSYEQYF.

This clonotype turned up a few times. The gene calls are TRBV2 and TRBJ2-2; possibly TRBD1 for D (6 bases). Germline V gene data show CDR1 as SNHLY and CDR2 as FYNNEI. This CDR3 comprises 15 residues. V was clipped by 3 bases and J by 3 bases, with 11 bases between them. The CDR3 sequence is CASSDRGADTGELFF. CDR3 nucleotide sequence: TGTGCCAGCAGTGACAGGGGTGCGGACACCGGGGAGCTGTTTTTT.

The J gene is TRBJ2-1, the V gene TRBV2; perhaps TRBD2 as D (6 bases). This CDR3 is built from 12 residues. CDR1 and CDR2 (germline): SNHLY, FYNNEI. Trimming took off 9 bases at V and 7 bases at J, with 13 bases between the two ends. For the CDR3, the DNA is TGTGCCAGTGGGGACTCCCTGAATGAGCAGTTCTTC. Residues: CASGDSLNEQFF.

This clonotype came up a few times. The genes are TRBV12-3 or TRBV12-4 and TRBJ2-1; D unresolved. This CDR3 has 12 amino acids. V lost 6 bases to trimming and J lost 12 bases, with 15 bases between them. For the CDR3, the DNA is TGTGCCAGCAGACAAGGCGACTCGCGGCAGTTCTTC. Translation gives CASRQGDSRQFF.

This clonotype has a handful of counts. CDR3: CASKADGFNQPQHF. The DNA of the CDR3 is TGTGCCAGCAAGGCGGACGGATTCAATCAGCCCCAGCATTTT. This sequence joins TRBV11-1 and TRBJ1-5; D gene uncertain. Trimming cost V 7 bases and J 3 bases, with 13 bases left between them. The CDR3 contains 14 residues. Germline CDR1 and CDR2: SGHAT and FQDESV (reference sequence).

The rearrangement joins TRBV7-2 to TRBJ2-1; D possibly matches TRBD1 or TRBD2 (7 bases each). The CDR3 is made up of 14 amino acids. Germline lookup yields CDR1 SGHTA and CDR2 FQGNSA. The V end was cut by 5 bases, the J end by 7 bases, with 15 bases between. The chain's CDR3 is CASSPQGRGNEQFF. The CDR3 region has the DNA TGTGCCAGCAGCCCACAGGGGAGGGGGAATGAGCAGTTCTTC.

This clonotype turned up a few times. This sequence joins TRBV9 and TRBJ2-1; 8 bases map to TRBD2. CDR3 size: 13 residues. Germline V lookup: CDR1 SGDLS, CDR2 YYNGEE. The J segment lost 6 bases and the V segment lost 6 bases, leaving 5 bases of the junction unmatched. The CDR3 loop reads CASTVAGGNEQFF. CDR3 nucleotide sequence: TGTGCCAGCACCGTTGCGGGGGGCAATGAGCAGTTCTTC. Full variable domain (outside the CDR3, taken from reference TRBV9 and TRBJ2-1): DSGVTQTPKHLITATGQRVTLRCSPRSGDLSVYWYQQSLDQGLQFLIQYYNGEERAKGNILERFSAQQFPDLHSELNLSSLELGDSALYFCASTVAGGNEQFFGPGTRLTVL.

The V call is TRBV5-1, the J call TRBJ1-1; TRBD1 is a possible D gene (5 bases). Germline CDR1 SGHRS, CDR2 YFSETQ. The CDR3 extends over 13 amino acids. V was cut by 6 bases and J by 1 base, with 10 bases left in between. Here the CDR3 DNA reads TGCGCCAGCAAACAACAGGCGAACACTGAAGCTTTCTTT. It yields the protein CASKQQANTEAFF.

This clonotype has just a few counts. J is TRBJ2-7 and V is TRBV5-1, with D perhaps being TRBD1 or TRBD2 (6 bases each). Germline lookup yields CDR1 SGHRS and CDR2 YFSETQ. Trimming pared 4 bases from V and 2 bases from J, leaving 13 bases between. The CDR3 spans 14 residues. The DNA for the CDR3 is TGCGCCAGCAGCACGGGGGACAAGACCTACGAGCAGTACTTC. Amino acids: CASSTGDKTYEQYF.

The gene calls are TRBV20-1 and TRBJ1-2; D is unresolved. The CDR3 spans 13 residues. Trimming cost V 4 bases and J 8 bases, with 17 bases left between them. Germline V gene lookup returns CDR1 DFQATT and CDR2 SNEGSKA (reference sequence). CDR3 loop: CSATTGVTGGYTF. The CDR3 nucleotides read TGCAGTGCTACCACCGGCGTGACGGGGGGCTACACCTTC.

This clonotype was seen only a few times. This chain joins TRBV3-1 and TRBJ2-7; D call uncertain. Germline CDR1 reads LGHDT; CDR2 reads YNNKEL (reference sequence). Trimming removed 0 bases at V and 3 bases at J, with 3 bases between. This CDR3 region has 12 residues. CDR3 nucleotide sequence: TGTGCCAGCAGCCAAGATAACTACGAGCAGTACTTC. It codes for CASSQDNYEQYF.

The V gene is TRBV18, the J gene TRBJ1-5; no definite D call. This CDR3 spans 14 amino acids. Trimming removed 3 bases at V and 5 bases at J, with 11 bases between. Looked up from germline, CDR1 is KGHSH and CDR2 is LQKENI. CDR3 loop: CASSPGRLDQPQHF. The CDR3 DNA reads TGTGCCAGCTCACCCGGGCGGTTGGATCAGCCCCAGCATTTT.

This clonotype was seen a handful of times. The chain has TRBV4-1 and TRBJ2-7; no clear D gene. The CDR3 consists of 12 residues. Looked up from germline, CDR1 is MGHRA and CDR2 is YSYEKL. V was pared by 0 bases and J by 6 bases, with 6 bases between. DNA of the CDR3: TGCGCCAGCAGCCAAGATTGGTCCGAGCAGTACTTC. As protein: CASSQDWSEQYF.

The table lists this clonotype with a few counts. This chain connects TRBV20-1 to TRBJ1-6; 7 bases agree with TRBD1. V dropped 3 bases and J dropped 8; count of bases not matched to a gene: 16. Per the germline V gene, CDR1 is DFQATT and CDR2 is SNEGSKA (reference sequence). This CDR3 has 17 amino acids. Here the CDR3 reads CSARRIDRERRDSPLHF. The CDR3 DNA reads TGCAGTGCTAGGAGGATAGACAGGGAGAGGCGGGATTCACCCCTCCACTTT.

The chain couples TRBV5-6 to TRBJ1-5, with 8 bases that match TRBD1. V shed 0 bases and J 2 bases; nucleotides not matched to a gene: 4. CDR3 length: 16 amino acids. CDR1 and CDR2 from the germline V gene are SGHDT and YYEEEE. The CDR3 protein is CASSLEATGGNQPQHF. The CDR3 DNA sequence: TGTGCCAGCAGCTTGGAGGCGACAGGGGGCAATCAGCCCCAGCATTTT. The full variable domain, its missing parts supplied by reference TRBV5-6 and TRBJ1-5, is DAGVTQSPTHLIKTRGQQVTLRCSPKSGHDTVSWYQQALGQGPQFIFQYYEEEERQRGNFPDRFSGHQFPNYSSELNVNALLLGDSALYLCASSLEATGGNQPQHFGDGTRLSIL.

This clonotype has a handful of counts. The J gene is TRBJ1-4, the V gene TRBV9, with 7 positions matching TRBD1. CDR1 is SGDLS and CDR2 is YYNGEE in the germline V gene. CDR3 length: 14 amino acids. V gave up 3 bases and J gave up 5 bases; unmatched junction bases: 4. The CDR3 loop is CASSAGQRNEKLFF. CDR3 coding DNA: TGTGCCAGCAGCGCGGGACAGCGAAATGAAAAACTGTTTTTT.

The table lists this clonotype with a few counts. The chain recombines TRBV7-8 with TRBJ1-1, with 8 nucleotides matching TRBD1. Trimming cost V 5 bases and J 8 bases; bases outside gene matches: 13. Germline V lookup: CDR1 SGHVS, CDR2 FQNEAQ. This CDR3 contains 15 residues. The CDR3 here is CASSEKNRGFLEAFF. CDR3 sequence (DNA): TGTGCCAGCAGCGAGAAAAACAGGGGGTTCTTGGAAGCTTTCTTT.

In this sample, this clonotype turned up a few times. The CDR3 sequence is CAWSPTPYEQYF. The CDR3 DNA is TGTGCCTGGAGTCCTACCCCTTACGAGCAGTACTTC. The chain recombines TRBV30 with TRBJ2-7; D is unresolved. Germline values: CDR1 GTSNPN, CDR2 SVGIG (reference sequence). The V gene lost 2 bases and the J gene lost 4 bases, with 9 bases spanning the gap. This CDR3 comprises 12 residues. The whole variable domain, remainder taken from reference TRBV30 and TRBJ2-7, is SQTIHQWPATLVQPVGSPLSLECTVEGTSNPNLYWYRQAAGRGLQLLFYSVGIGQISSEVPQNLSASRPQDRQFILSSKKLLLSDSGFYLCAWSPTPYEQYFGPGTRLTVT.

The chain joins TRBV6-2 or TRBV6-3 to TRBJ2-1; D might be TRBD2 (5 bases). The CDR3 length is 17 residues. Germline V gene lookup returns CDR1 MNHEY and CDR2 SVGEGT. The V gene lost 5 bases and the J gene lost 0 bases, with 17 bases spanning the gap. The CDR3: CASSPLPRGSSYNEQFF. Here the CDR3 DNA reads TGTGCCAGCAGTCCCCTCCCCCGGGGAAGCTCCTACAATGAGCAGTTCTTC.

This clonotype occurred a few times. V is TRBV6-1 and J is TRBJ1-5; D possibly corresponds to TRBD1 (6 bases). The germline CDR1 and CDR2 sequences are MNHNS and SASEGT. V lost 2 bases and J 1 base, leaving 12 bases between the germline ends. This CDR3 comprises 16 residues. DNA for the CDR3: TGTGCCAGCAGTGAACGGTGGGGGCAGAGCAATCAGCCCCAGCATTTT. Protein: CASSERWGQSNQPQHF.

This clonotype was detected a few times. The chain uses TRBV12-3 or TRBV12-4 and TRBJ1-2; 7 positions match TRBD1. This CDR3 spans 14 amino acids. V trimming: 3 bases; J trimming: 2 bases; junction bases outside the gene matches: 3. The CDR3 loop is CASSFPDRNYGYTF. CDR3 sequence (DNA): TGTGCCAGCAGTTTCCCGGACAGGAACTATGGCTACACCTTC.

This clonotype was detected only a few times. The chain combines TRBV20-1 with TRBJ2-7; weak D call: TRBD2 (6 bases). The CDR3 runs to 15 residues. Trimming took 0 bases from V and 2 from J, leaving 14 bases between them. The germline gives CDR1 DFQATT, CDR2 SNEGSKA (reference sequence). CDR3 loop: CSAREPGTPAYEQYF. The CDR3 DNA is TGCAGTGCTAGAGAGCCTGGGACTCCAGCCTACGAGCAGTACTTC.